Following are 15 T cell receptor beta chains from one sample sequenced in a study of CXCR3-negative and CXCR3-positive naive CD8 T cells. The method, 5' RACE with UMI labels, was used to prepare the TRB cDNA libraries. From the 5' RACE reads, TCRdb lists one entry per CDR3 protein and no DNA. This sample's table has tens of thousands of distinct CDR3 sequences. Material for sequencing was naive CXCR3- CD8+ T cells from blood. Subset defined: CD45RO-CCR7+CD27+CD95- naive CD8+ T cells lacking CXCR3 (TNR3-). All receptors derive from a human donor in good health. Some clones in this sample may be carry-over from other donors' samples.

The chain recombines TRBV11-2 with TRBJ2-3; the D call of TRBD1 rests on TCRdb alone, since no DNA is present to check it. Germline V gives CDR1 SGHAT, CDR2 FQNNGV. This CDR3 contains 17 residues. The CDR3 here is CASSSSRKQGGTDTQYF.

CDR3 sequence: CPSRPTGDTEAFF. The chain is built from TRBV27 and TRBJ1-1; the TRBD1 assignment by TCRdb is unverifiable without DNA. The CDR3 loop spans 13 amino acids. Germline V gene sequence: CDR1 MNHEY, CDR2 SMNVEV (reference sequence).

The chain couples TRBV7-3 to TRBJ2-1; TCRdb lists TRBD2, though no DNA is available to test this call. Looked up from germline, CDR1 is SGHTA and CDR2 is FQGTGA. This CDR3 is 13 amino acids long. This CDR3 reads CASSFGTSGEQFF.

V and J are TRBV2 and TRBJ2-7. The CDR3 extends over 12 amino acids. The germline gives CDR1 SNHLY, CDR2 FYNNEI. This CDR3 is CASKYPTYEQYF.

The chain joins TRBV10-3 to TRBJ2-7. Germline CDR1 ENHRY, CDR2 SYGVKD. The CDR3 length is 13 residues. Here the CDR3 reads CAISEWGPHEQYF.

V and J are TRBV11-3 and TRBJ2-3; TCRdb selects TRBD2, and the lack of DNA leaves this call unchecked. The CDR3 has 14 amino acids. In germline, CDR1 is SGHNT, CDR2 YENEEA. The chain's CDR3 is CASSRLGPTDTQYF.

The chain employs TRBV29-1 and TRBJ1-2; TCRdb names TRBD1, which stays unverified in the absence of DNA. The CDR3 is made up of 12 amino acids. Germline V gene sequence: CDR1 SQVTM, CDR2 ANQGSEA. The CDR3 loop reads CSRQGKHYGYTF.

The V call is TRBV7-6, the J call TRBJ2-3; the D call of TRBD1 rests on TCRdb alone, since no DNA is present to check it. This CDR3 region has 14 residues. Per germline, CDR1 SGHVS and CDR2 FNYEAQ. The CDR3 spells CASSFSGGLDTQYF. Combining the CDR3 with reference TRBV7-6 and TRBJ2-3 gives the whole variable domain GAGVSQSPRYKVTKRGQDVALRCDPISGHVSLYWYRQALGQGPEFLTYFNYEAQQDKSGLPNDRFSAERPEGSISTLTIQRTEQRDSAMYRCASSFSGGLDTQYFGPGTRLTVL.

The CDR3: CSVVTTGSYEQFF. The chain links TRBV29-1 to TRBJ2-1; TCRdb selects TRBD2, and the lack of DNA leaves this call unchecked. There are 13 residues in the CDR3. CDR1 is SQVTM and CDR2 is ANQGSEA in the germline V gene.

The chain links TRBV7-9 to TRBJ1-1. The CDR3 has 14 amino acids. Germline CDR1 and CDR2: SEHNR and FQNEAQ (reference sequence). The CDR3 region is CASSLEGMNTEAFF.

V usage is TRBV5-1 and J usage is TRBJ2-3; TCRdb's D call of TRBD1 is untestable without DNA. CDR1 is SGHRS, CDR2 YFSETQ, per germline. This CDR3 is 15 amino acids long. The CDR3 reads CASSPGQGGGDTQYF.

V gene TRBV6-5 combines with J gene TRBJ2-2; TCRdb selects TRBD1, and the lack of DNA leaves this call unchecked. The CDR3 is made up of 16 amino acids. Germline V gene data show CDR1 as MNHEY and CDR2 as SVGAGI. This chain's CDR3 is CASSYNGAWDTGELFF.

V and J are TRBV6-2 or TRBV6-3 and TRBJ1-6; TCRdb's D call, TRBD1, is unchecked because there is no DNA. The CDR3 consists of 16 residues. Germline assignment: CDR1 MNHEY and CDR2 SVGEGT. Here the CDR3 reads CASSMPGQGWYSPLHF.

This chain uses TRBV18 with TRBJ2-7. The CDR3 has 14 amino acids. Germline loops: CDR1 KGHSH, CDR2 LQKENI. The CDR3 region is CASSPGGSPYEQYF.

This chain joins TRBV19 and TRBJ2-1; TCRdb's D call, TRBD1, is unchecked because there is no DNA. Germline loops: CDR1 LNHDA, CDR2 SQIVND (reference sequence). CDR3 size: 16 residues. This CDR3 reads CASTLSVASSYNEQFF. The variable domain in full, completed from reference TRBV19 and TRBJ2-1, reads DGGITQSPKYLFRKEGQNVTLSCEQNLNHDAMYWYRQDPGQGLRLIYYSQIVNDFQKGDIAEGYSVSREKKESFPLTVTSAQKNPTAFYLCASTLSVASSYNEQFFGPGTRLTVL.